What follows are 25 T cell receptor beta chains derived from one specimen sequenced in a study of blood T cell repertoires in COVID-19. The data were produced by immunoSEQ multiplex PCR, yet TCRdb's version contains in-frame clones alone and is incomplete. The profile shows about 190,000 clones, about 88% of them singletons. Sequencing was performed on peripheral blood. Receptors originate from a man aged 25 to 40 with acute or convalescent COVID-19.

V and J are TRBV27 and TRBJ2-1; 7 bases align to TRBD1. The CDR3 loop spans 14 amino acids. V was pared by 5 bases and J by 4 bases, with 5 bases of the junction left unmatched. Germline V gene sequence: CDR1 MNHEY, CDR2 SMNVEV (reference sequence). In nucleotides, the CDR3 is TGTGCCAGCAGTCAACCGGGACAGTACAATGAGCAGTTCTTC. Amino acids: CASSQPGQYNEQFF.

The rearrangement joins TRBV20-1 to TRBJ2-7; D remains ambiguous. The germline V gene has CDR1 DFQATT and CDR2 SNEGSKA (reference sequence). V was cut by 3 bases and J by 6 bases, with 12 bases left in between. CDR3 length equals 12 residues. The CDR3 nucleotides are TGCAGTGCTAGTTATTCAGTCCTCGAGCAGTACTTC. Encoded protein: CSASYSVLEQYF.

The chain employs TRBV9 and TRBJ2-6; D perhaps matches TRBD1 (7 bases). V was cut by 4 bases and J by 3 bases, with 11 bases left in between. Germline V gene sequence: CDR1 SGDLS, CDR2 YYNGEE. CDR3 size: 15 residues. The CDR3 protein is CASSSGGFGANVLTF. The DNA of the CDR3 is TGTGCCAGCAGCTCAGGGGGGTTTGGGGCCAACGTCCTGACTTTC.

This clone was seen a few times. The rearrangement joins TRBV18 to TRBJ2-6, with 9 nucleotides matching TRBD1. V dropped 3 bases and J dropped 1; count of bases not matched to a gene: 10. Looked up from germline, CDR1 is KGHSH and CDR2 is LQKENI. This CDR3 comprises 19 residues. The CDR3 loop is CASSPIAGQGTSGANVLTF. CDR3 sequence (DNA): TGTGCCAGCTCACCGATCGCGGGACAGGGAACTTCTGGGGCCAACGTCCTGACTTTC. The full variable domain, with the rest looked up from reference TRBV18 and TRBJ2-6, is NAGVMQNPRHLVRRRGQEARLRCSPMKGHSHVYWYRQLPEEGLKFMVYLQKENIIDESGMPKERFSAEFPKEGPSILRIQQVVRGDSAAYFCASSPIAGQGTSGANVLTFGAGSRLTVL.

The J gene is TRBJ2-7, the V gene TRBV27; D perhaps matches TRBD1 (5 bases). The CDR3 extends over 15 amino acids. Germline V lookup: CDR1 MNHEY, CDR2 SMNVEV (reference sequence). Trimming removed 2 bases at V and 3 bases at J, with 14 bases between. The CDR3 region is CASSLAPGHIYEQYF. The CDR3 DNA reads TGTGCCAGCAGTTTAGCCCCAGGACATATCTACGAGCAGTACTTC.

The chain uses TRBV7-9 and TRBJ1-4; D possibly corresponds to TRBD1 (5 bases). Germline V gene data show CDR1 as SEHNR and CDR2 as FQNEAQ (reference sequence). CDR3 length: 16 residues. V lost 3 bases to trimming and J lost 4 bases, with 15 bases between them. As DNA, the CDR3 is TGTGCCAGCAGCTTGGGGGGACGGGTTAATAATGAAAAACTGTTTTTT. Amino acid sequence: CASSLGGRVNNEKLFF.

In this sample, this clone turned up once. The CDR3 sequence: CASTTDGTSGYFGTQYF. CDR3 DNA: TGTGCCAGCACTACAGACGGGACTAGCGGGTACTTCGGTACGCAGTATTTT. J is TRBJ2-3 and V is TRBV27; 12 bases are shared with TRBD2. The length of the CDR3 is 17 residues. Germline CDR1 is MNHEY and CDR2 is SMNVEV (reference sequence). Germline trimming cut 7 bases from V and 8 bases from J; bases unmatched to any gene: 16.

This chain joins TRBV28 and TRBJ1-1; 8 nucleotides line up with TRBD1. J lost 5 bases, V lost 5 bases, and 7 bases had no gene match. Germline CDR1 MDHEN, CDR2 SYDVKM. The CDR3 length is 14 residues. DNA of the CDR3: TGTGCCAGCAGTCCAGGGGGCCTAGGGACTGAAGCTTTCTTT. It yields the protein CASSPGGLGTEAFF.

The V gene is TRBV3-1 (or the pseudogene TRBV3-2), the J gene TRBJ1-2; D is undetermined. The V end lost 4 bases, the J end lost 7 bases, and 7 bases lay between the germline ends. CDR1 is LGHDT and CDR2 is YNNKEL in the germline V gene (reference sequence). CDR3 length: 11 amino acids. CDR3 in DNA: TGTGCCAGCAGCCGAGGATCTGGCTACACCTTC. Its translation: CASSRGSGYTF.

This chain joins TRBV9 and TRBJ1-2; a weak D match, TRBD1 (6 bases). The CDR3 loop spans 12 amino acids. Germline CDR1 SGDLS, CDR2 YYNGEE. With 4 bases removed from V and 5 bases from J, the gap between germline ends came to 9 bases. CDR3 sequence: CASSKQGYGYTF. The CDR3 DNA sequence: TGTGCCAGCAGCAAACAGGGTTATGGCTACACCTTC.

The J gene is TRBJ2-1, the V gene TRBV19; D might be TRBD2 (5 bases). The CDR3 length is 11 residues. Trimming removed 9 bases at V and 6 bases at J, with 9 bases between. The germline V gene encodes CDR1 LNHDA and CDR2 SQIVND (reference sequence). The CDR3 region is CASTRGNEQFF. CDR3 sequence (DNA): TGTGCCAGCACCCGGGGCAATGAGCAGTTCTTC.

The chain couples TRBV5-8 to TRBJ1-5; 7 nucleotides match TRBD1. Per the germline V gene, CDR1 is SGHTS and CDR2 is YDEGEE. The V gene end was trimmed by 0 bases and the J gene end by 8 bases; junction bases not matched to a gene: 5. There are 14 residues in the CDR3. This CDR3 is CASSLAGQGEPQHF. The CDR3 bases are TGTGCCAGCAGCTTGGCCGGGCAGGGGGAGCCCCAGCATTTT.

The chain links TRBV30 to TRBJ1-1; no definite D call. The CDR3 extends over 15 amino acids. CDR1 is GTSNPN and CDR2 is SVGIG in the germline V gene (reference sequence). V was clipped by 2 bases and J by 3 bases, with 16 bases between them. DNA of the CDR3: TGTGCCTGGAGTCGGGTGGTTGGAGGGCACACTGAAGCTTTCTTT. It specifies CAWSRVVGGHTEAFF.

As DNA, the CDR3 is TGTGCCAGCAGCCTCGACAGTTACACCGGGGAGCTGTTTTTT. This sequence encodes CASSLDSYTGELFF. The chain recombines TRBV7-8 with TRBJ2-2, with a tentative D call TRBD1 (5 bases). V lost 5 bases, J lost 3 bases, and 10 bases lay in between. CDR1 and CDR2 (germline): SGHVS, FQNEAQ. The CDR3 consists of 14 residues.

This clone has a single count. The rearrangement links TRBV7-8 to TRBJ1-1; TRBD1 matches 10 bases. V lost 3 bases, J lost 4 bases, and 2 bases stayed unmatched. This CDR3 is built from 14 residues. The V gene's germline CDR1 is SGHVS and CDR2 FQNEAQ. CDR3 nucleotides: TGTGCCAGCAGCTTTAGGACAGGGGGCACTGAAGCTTTCTTT. Amino acids: CASSFRTGGTEAFF. The full variable domain, completed using reference TRBV7-8 and TRBJ1-1, is GAGVSQSPRYKVAKRGQDVALRCDPISGHVSLFWYQQALGQGPEFLTYFQNEAQLDKSGLPSDRFFAERPEGSVSTLKIQRTQQEDSAVYLCASSFRTGGTEAFFGQGTRLTVV.

The rearrangement joins TRBV19 to TRBJ2-1; possibly TRBD1 for D (5 bases). CDR3 size: 15 residues. V lost 7 bases and J 4 bases, leaving 17 bases between the germline ends. Germline V CDR1 and CDR2: LNHDA, SQIVND (reference sequence). CDR3 sequence reads: CASIPRATGYNEQFF. The CDR3, as DNA: TGTGCCAGTATCCCCAGGGCTACAGGTTACAATGAGCAGTTCTTC.

J is TRBJ2-6 and V is TRBV5-1; the D gene is possibly TRBD2 (6 bases). Germline CDR1 and CDR2: SGHRS and YFSETQ. V was pared by 4 bases and J by 1 base, with 18 bases between. This CDR3 is 18 amino acids long. CDR3 in DNA: TGCGCCAGCAGCCATCCGCGGGGCATCCAATCTGGGGCCAACGTCCTGACTTTC. Protein: CASSHPRGIQSGANVLTF.

This rearrangement joins TRBV28 to TRBJ1-2; D is uncertain. V lost 3 bases and J lost 8, with 13 bases in between. Germline V gene lookup returns CDR1 MDHEN and CDR2 SYDVKM. CDR3 size: 13 residues. CDR3 region: CASSLSNPLGYTF. CDR3 coding DNA: TGTGCCAGCAGTTTGTCGAACCCACTGGGCTACACCTTC.

The CDR3 loop is CASSSDRGPGNTIYF. The DNA of the CDR3 is TGTGCCAGCAGCTCGGACAGGGGGCCAGGAAACACCATATATTTT. The chain has TRBV7-3 and TRBJ1-3; 11 nucleotides align to TRBD1. CDR3 length: 15 residues. From germline, CDR1 is SGHTA and CDR2 FQGTGA. Losses at the gene ends were 4 bases for V and 4 bases for J; bases not matched to a gene: 3.

Notes on this clone: The junction does not match germline at one end; this may be a read error. The chain combines TRBV2 with TRBJ2-1, with D possibly TRBD2 on 5 matching bases. Germline V gene data show CDR1 as SNHLY and CDR2 as FYNNEI. The CDR3 totals 14 residues. The CDR3 region is CASSGRRSPNGQFF. The CDR3 nucleotides read TGTGCCAGCAGTGGTAGGAGGAGCCCCAATGGGCAGTTCTTC.

This rearrangement joins TRBV2 to TRBJ1-6; D unclear. The CDR3 spans 16 residues. V was trimmed by 1 base and J by 7 bases, leaving 14 bases between them. Germline V gene sequence: CDR1 SNHLY, CDR2 FYNNEI. CDR3 amino acids: CASSEEWHGINSPLHF. As DNA, the CDR3 is TGTGCCAGCAGTGAAGAGTGGCACGGGATCAATTCACCCCTCCACTTT.

The chain links TRBV7-3 to TRBJ2-1; TRBD2 aligns across 10 bases. Germline-derived CDR1 and CDR2 are SGHTA and FQGTGA. After removal of 5 bases from V and 8 bases from J, the junction contained 9 bases not matched to a gene. This CDR3 spans 15 amino acids. The CDR3 is CASSPGAGGHDEQFF. CDR3 nucleotide sequence: TGTGCCAGCAGCCCCGGAGCGGGGGGGCACGATGAGCAGTTCTTC.

V gene TRBV9 combines with J gene TRBJ1-5; D is possibly TRBD1 (5 bases). CDR3 length equals 13 residues. The V gene lost 3 bases and the J gene lost 7 bases, with 11 bases spanning the gap. Germline lookup yields CDR1 SGDLS and CDR2 YYNGEE. In nucleotides, the CDR3 is TGTGCCAGCAGCGGTTTGACAGACCAGCCCCAGCATTTT. This translates into CASSGLTDQPQHF.

The chain carries TRBV5-1 and TRBJ2-1, with TRBD2 matching 7 bases. The CDR3 is 15 residues long. V lost 2 bases, J lost 2 bases, and 4 bases stayed unmatched. The V gene's germline CDR1 is SGHRS and CDR2 YFSETQ. CDR3 in amino acids: CASSFLAATYNEQFF. CDR3 bases: TGCGCCAGCAGCTTCCTAGCGGCAACCTACAATGAGCAGTTCTTC.

The chain recombines TRBV20-1 with TRBJ1-4; the match to TRBD1 covers 7 bases. The trim removed 3 bases at V and 8 bases at J, leaving 12 bases unmatched. CDR3 length: 15 amino acids. Germline CDR1 DFQATT, CDR2 SNEGSKA (reference sequence). CDR3 protein: CSASSSHRGREKLFF. The CDR3 nucleotides read TGCAGTGCTAGTTCCTCTCACAGGGGTAGGGAAAAACTGTTTTTT.